Listed below are T cell receptor beta chains from one sample, sequenced in a study of early T cells in non-severe SARS-CoV-2 infection. Using its own MiXCR run on the 5' RACE reads, TCRdb lists one record per CDR3 protein. The table has tens of thousands of distinct CDR3 sequences, about 5% seen once. Sequencing was carried out using whole blood. Source of these receptors: an adult who was a healthcare worker with PCR-confirmed SARS-CoV-2 infection or an uninfected control (not recorded which). The CDR3 runs from the conserved cysteine through the conserved F or W. A D gene is named only where the DNA matches it firmly. Clone size appears in some rows only: once, few, many, or a class for an expanded clone.

few,TRBV27,TRBJ1-2,TRBD1,TGTGCCAGCAGTGTCACCGGGACAGGATATGGCTACACCTTC,CASSVTGTGYGYTF
.,TRBV4-3,TRBJ1-1,.,TGCGCCAGCAGCCAAGAAGGTAGCACTGAAGCTTTCTTT,CASSQEGSTEAFF
many,TRBV10-3,TRBJ2-2,.,TGTGCCATCAGTGAGTCGAGGGGCACCGGGGAGCTGTTTTTT,CAISESRGTGELFF
many,TRBV24-1,TRBJ1-2,.,TGTGCCACCAGGGGGGCTGGCGACTATGGCTACACCTTC,CATRGAGDYGYTF
few,TRBV3-1,TRBJ1-2,.,TGTGCCAGCAGCCAAGATCCGTACGGGCGTGATAACTATGGCTACACCTTC,CASSQDPYGRDNYGYTF
.,TRBV11-2,TRBJ2-3,.,TGTGCCAGCAGCTCCGCGGGGGCCGATACGCAGTATTTT,CASSSAGADTQYF
medium-sized,TRBV7-2,TRBJ2-3,.,TGTGCCAGCACCAGAGGGGTTCAGCAACATACGCAGTATTTT,CASTRGVQQHTQYF
many,TRBV7-9,TRBJ1-3,.,TGTGCCAGCAGCTTACAGGGGTCCTTTTCTGGAAACACCATATATTTT,CASSLQGSFSGNTIYF
medium-sized,TRBV20-1,TRBJ2-7,.,TGCAGTGCTAGAGAGTATGAGGGGACCTACGAGCAGTACTTC,CSAREYEGTYEQYF
many,TRBV12-3/TRBV12-4,TRBJ1-5,.,TGTGCCAGCAGTCCGGACCGAATGTCCCAGCATTTT,CASSPDRMSQHF
medium-sized,TRBV7-2,TRBJ2-3,.,TGTGCCAGCAGCTTAGCTGCAGGTGCAGATACGCAGTATTTT,CASSLAAGADTQYF
.,TRBV10-1,TRBJ1-5,.,TGCGCCAGCAGCAACATCGGCCATCAGCCCCAGCATTTT,CASSNIGHQPQHF
.,TRBV7-9,TRBJ2-3,TRBD1,TGTGCCAGCAGTACCACAGGGGGCGCGAGACGAAGCACAGATACGCAGTATTTT,CASSTTGGARRSTDTQYF
many,TRBV12-3/TRBV12-4,TRBJ1-3,.,TGTGCCAGCAGCCGGGGGCCAGCCCCCGATTTT,CASSRGPAPDF
many,TRBV9,TRBJ2-3,TRBD1,TGTGCCAGCAGCGTAGAGGGACAGGGGACAGATACGCAGTATTTT,CASSVEGQGTDTQYF
many,TRBV9,TRBJ2-3,TRBD2,TGTGCCAGCAGCGTAGGGAGGACTAGCGGGGGCGATACGCAGTATTTT,CASSVGRTSGGDTQYF
many,TRBV5-5,TRBJ2-7,.,TGTGCCAGCAGCTTAAGCAGGCTCTACGAGCAGTACTTC,CASSLSRLYEQYF
many,TRBV24-1,TRBJ2-1,TRBD2,TGTGCCACCAGTGACAGAGGGACTAGCGGGGGGCAGGGTGAGCAGTTCTTC,CATSDRGTSGGQGEQFF
many,TRBV11-1,TRBJ2-7,.,TGTGCCAGCAGCTTAGACCGAAGCGACAGCTACGAGCAGTACTTC,CASSLDRSDSYEQYF
many,TRBV5-1,TRBJ1-5,.,TGCGCCAGCAGCCTCGAGAAGCCCCAGCATTTT,CASSLEKPQHF
many,TRBV11-2,TRBJ1-1,TRBD1,TGTGCCAGCAGCCGCGTACAGGGACAGACTGAAGCTTTCTTT,CASSRVQGQTEAFF